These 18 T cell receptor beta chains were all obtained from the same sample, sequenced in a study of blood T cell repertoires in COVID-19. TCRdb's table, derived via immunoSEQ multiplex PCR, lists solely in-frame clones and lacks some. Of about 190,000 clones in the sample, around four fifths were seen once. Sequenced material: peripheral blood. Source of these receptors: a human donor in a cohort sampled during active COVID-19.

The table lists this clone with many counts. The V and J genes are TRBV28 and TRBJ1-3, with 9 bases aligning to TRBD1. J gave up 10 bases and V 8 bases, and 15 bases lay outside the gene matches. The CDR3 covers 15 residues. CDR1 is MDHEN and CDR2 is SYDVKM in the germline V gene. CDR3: CASLERTGVKATIYF. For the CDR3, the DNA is TGTGCCAGCTTAGAGCGGACAGGGGTTAAGGCAACCATATATTTT. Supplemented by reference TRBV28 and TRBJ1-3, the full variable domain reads DVKVTQSSRYLVKRTGEKVFLECVQDMDHENMFWYRQDPGLGLRLIYFSYDVKMKEKGDIPEGYSVSREKKERFSLILESASTNQTSMYLCASLERTGVKATIYFGEGSWLTVV.

This chain's CDR3 is CASSIDQGPARDTQYF. As DNA, the CDR3 is TGTGCCAGTAGTATAGATCAGGGCCCCGCTAGGGATACGCAGTATTTT. This chain uses TRBV19 with TRBJ2-3, with D perhaps TRBD1 (5 bases). The CDR3 consists of 16 residues. Trimming took 0 bases from V and 6 from J, leaving 16 bases between them. Germline V CDR1 and CDR2: LNHDA, SQIVND (reference sequence).

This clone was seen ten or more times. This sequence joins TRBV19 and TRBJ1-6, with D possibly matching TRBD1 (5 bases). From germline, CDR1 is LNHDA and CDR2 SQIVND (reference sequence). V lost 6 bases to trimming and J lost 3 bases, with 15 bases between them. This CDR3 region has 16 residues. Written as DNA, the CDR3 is TGTGCCAGTAGCCCGACAGAGAATCTCTATAATTCACCCCTCCACTTT. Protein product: CASSPTENLYNSPLHF.

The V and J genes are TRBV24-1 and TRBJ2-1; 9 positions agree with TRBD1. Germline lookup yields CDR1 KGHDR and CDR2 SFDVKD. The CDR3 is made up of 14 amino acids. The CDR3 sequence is CETLRDRVRNEQFF. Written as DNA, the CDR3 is TGTGAAACCCTTCGGGACAGGGTCCGCAATGAGCAGTTCTTC.

The DNA of the CDR3 is TGCGCCAGCAGCTTGGAGGACAGGGTTTACAATGAGCAGTTCTTC. It codes for CASSLEDRVYNEQFF. V and J are TRBV5-1 and TRBJ2-1; 8 nucleotides align to TRBD1. The germline V gene encodes CDR1 SGHRS and CDR2 YFSETQ. V shed 0 bases and J 4 bases; nucleotides not matched to a gene: 3. The CDR3 sequence is 15 residues long. The full variable domain, its missing parts supplied by reference TRBV5-1 and TRBJ2-1, is KAGVTQTPRYLIKTRGQQVTLSCSPISGHRSVSWYQQTPGQGLQFLFEYFSETQRNKGNFPGRFSGRQFSNSRSEMNVSTLELGDSALYLCASSLEDRVYNEQFFGPGTRLTVL.

The CDR3 coding sequence is TGTGCCAGCAGCCCAAGGGGTGGGGCCGCAGTTTACAATGAGCAGTTCTTC. This codes for CASSPRGGAAVYNEQFF. J is TRBJ2-1 and V is TRBV27, with D possibly being TRBD1 (5 bases). Trimming pared 6 bases from V and 4 bases from J, leaving 22 bases between. The CDR3 sequence is 17 residues long. Germline CDR1 reads MNHEY; CDR2 reads SMNVEV (reference sequence).

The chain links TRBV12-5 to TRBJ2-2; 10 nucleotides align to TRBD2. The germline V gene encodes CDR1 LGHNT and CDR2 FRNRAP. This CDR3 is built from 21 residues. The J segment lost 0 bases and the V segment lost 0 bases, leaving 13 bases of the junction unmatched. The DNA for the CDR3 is TGTGCTAGTGGTTTGGTACAGGGAGTAGCGGGGGGTTACGCGAACACCGGGGAGCTGTTTTTT. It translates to CASGLVQGVAGGYANTGELFF.

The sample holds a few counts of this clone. The CDR3: CASSPPYDSNTEAFF. Written as DNA, the CDR3 is TGTGCCAGCTCACCACCGTATGACAGCAACACTGAAGCTTTCTTT. This chain uses TRBV18 with TRBJ1-1, with a weak D call TRBD1 (5 bases). V was pared by 0 bases and J by 2 bases, with 10 bases between. CDR3 length equals 15 residues. The V gene's germline CDR1 is KGHSH and CDR2 LQKENI.

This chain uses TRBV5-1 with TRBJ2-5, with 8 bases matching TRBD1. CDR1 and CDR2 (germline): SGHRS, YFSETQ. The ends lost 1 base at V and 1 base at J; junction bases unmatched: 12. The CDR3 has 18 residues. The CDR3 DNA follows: TGCGCCAGCAGCTTGATAACAGGACAGGGTGGGGCCCAAGAGACCCAGTACTTC. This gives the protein CASSLITGQGGAQETQYF. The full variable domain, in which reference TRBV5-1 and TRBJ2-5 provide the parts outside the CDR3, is KAGVTQTPRYLIKTRGQQVTLSCSPISGHRSVSWYQQTPGQGLQFLFEYFSETQRNKGNFPGRFSGRQFSNSRSEMNVSTLELGDSALYLCASSLITGQGGAQETQYFGPGTRLLVL.

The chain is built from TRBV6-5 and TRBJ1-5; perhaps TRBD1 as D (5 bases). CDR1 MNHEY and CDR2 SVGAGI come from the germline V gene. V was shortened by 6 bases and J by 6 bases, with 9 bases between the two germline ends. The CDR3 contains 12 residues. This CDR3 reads CASRGGFQPQHF. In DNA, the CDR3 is TGTGCCAGCAGGGGGGGGTTTCAGCCCCAGCATTTT.

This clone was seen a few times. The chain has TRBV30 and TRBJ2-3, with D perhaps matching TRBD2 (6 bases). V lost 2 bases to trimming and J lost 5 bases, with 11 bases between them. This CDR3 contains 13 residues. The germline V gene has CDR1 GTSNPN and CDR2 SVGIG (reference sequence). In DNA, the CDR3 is TGTGCCTGGAGTTCCCCGGGGGTAGATACGCAGTATTTT. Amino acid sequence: CAWSSPGVDTQYF.

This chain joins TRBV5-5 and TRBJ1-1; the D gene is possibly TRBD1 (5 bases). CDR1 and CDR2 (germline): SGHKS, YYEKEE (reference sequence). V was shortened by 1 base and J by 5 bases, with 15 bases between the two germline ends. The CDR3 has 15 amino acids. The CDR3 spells CASSLRPEGITEAFF. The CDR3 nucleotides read TGTGCCAGCAGCTTGAGACCGGAGGGGATAACTGAAGCTTTCTTT.

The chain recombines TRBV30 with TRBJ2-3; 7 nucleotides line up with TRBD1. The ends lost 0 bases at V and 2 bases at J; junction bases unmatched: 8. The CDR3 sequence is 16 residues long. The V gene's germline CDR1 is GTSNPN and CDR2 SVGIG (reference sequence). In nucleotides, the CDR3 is TGTGCCTGGAGTGTAGGGGCAGGGGGACCCACAGATACGCAGTATTTT. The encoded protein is CAWSVGAGGPTDTQYF.

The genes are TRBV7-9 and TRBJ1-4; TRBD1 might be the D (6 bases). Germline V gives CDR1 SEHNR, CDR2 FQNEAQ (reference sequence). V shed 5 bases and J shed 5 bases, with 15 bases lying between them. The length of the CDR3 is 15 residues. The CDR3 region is CASSRLYTGNEKLFF. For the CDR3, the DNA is TGTGCCAGCAGCCGGCTATACACAGGGAATGAAAAACTGTTTTTT. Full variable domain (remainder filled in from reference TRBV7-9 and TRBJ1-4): DTGVSQNPRHKITKRGQNVTFRCDPISEHNRLYWYRQTLGQGPEFLTYFQNEAQLEKSRLLSDRFSAERPKGSFSTLEIQRTEQGDSAMYLCASSRLYTGNEKLFFGSGTQLSVL.

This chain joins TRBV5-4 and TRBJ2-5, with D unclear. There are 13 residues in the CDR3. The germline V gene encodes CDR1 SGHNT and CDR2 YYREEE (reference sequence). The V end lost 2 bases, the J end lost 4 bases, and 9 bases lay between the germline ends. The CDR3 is CASSFPEIETQYF. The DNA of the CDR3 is TGTGCCAGCAGCTTTCCGGAGATAGAGACCCAGTACTTC.

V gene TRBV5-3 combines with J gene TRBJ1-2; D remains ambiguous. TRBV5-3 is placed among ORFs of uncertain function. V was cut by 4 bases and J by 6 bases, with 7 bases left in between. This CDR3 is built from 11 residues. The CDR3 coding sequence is TGTGCCAGAAGCCTTATCGATGGCTACACCTTC. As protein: CARSLIDGYTF.

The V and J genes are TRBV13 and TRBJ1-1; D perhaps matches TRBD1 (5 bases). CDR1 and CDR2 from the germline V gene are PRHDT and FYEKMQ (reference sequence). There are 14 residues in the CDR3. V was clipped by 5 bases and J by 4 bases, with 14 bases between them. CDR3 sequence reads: CASSVDSGRTEAFF. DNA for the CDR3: TGTGCCAGCAGCGTAGACAGTGGGCGCACTGAAGCTTTCTTT.

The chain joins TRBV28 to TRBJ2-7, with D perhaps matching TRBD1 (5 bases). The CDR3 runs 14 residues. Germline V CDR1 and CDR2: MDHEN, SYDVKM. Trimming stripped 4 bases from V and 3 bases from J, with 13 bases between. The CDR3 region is CASSSRQNYYEQYV. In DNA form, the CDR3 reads TGTGCCAGCAGTTCGAGACAGAATTACTACGAGCAGTACGTC.